This TCR beta chain appears in the sequencing data of a study of regulatory T cells in long-lasting Graves disease. On the study more broadly: For under 3 months, newly diagnosed Graves' patients had been taking antithyroid drugs.

Regarding time point: newly diagnosed GD, antithyroid drugs for less than 3 months. PBMC-derived RNA was used for the TCR library. Graves' disease diagnosis was established per American Thyroid Association guidelines. As for this clonotype: A much larger clone differs by one base, so this may be a read error.

The germline V gene encodes CDR1 MDHEN and CDR2 SYDVKM. V lost 2 bases to trimming and J lost 5 bases; unmatched junction nucleotides: 2. This CDR3 contains 14 residues. CDR3 regions were amplified by Arm-PCR using iRepertoire HTBI primers to build TCR beta libraries. TCRdb re-called the multiplex PCR reads with MiXCR, one entry per CDR3 protein. Of more than 400,000 distinct CDR3 sequences in the sample, 15% to 20% were seen once. The same data also contributed to another study, on T cells in Graves' hyperthyroidism and ophthalmopathy. That source adds: Exclusion of a patient resulted from uncontrolled infection, other autoimmune disease, pregnancy or lactation.

This clonotype was sampled from a man aged 40-55 years with Graves disease. This sample comprised peripheral blood mononuclear cells (PBMCs), obtained at new diagnosis, from a patient treated with antithyroid drugs. This rearrangement joins TRBV28 to TRBJ1-1; TRBD1 matches 10 bases. The CDR3 sequence: CASSLGTGVTEAFF. The DNA for the CDR3 is TGTGCCAGCAGTTTAGGGACAGGGGTAACTGAAGCTTTCTTT. The full variable domain, its missing parts supplied by reference TRBV28 and TRBJ1-1, is DVKVTQSSRYLVKRTGEKVFLECVQDMDHENMFWYRQDPGLGLRLIYFSYDVKMKEKGDIPEGYSVSREKKERFSLILESASTNQTSMYLCASSLGTGVTEAFFGQGTRLTVV.